The 2 T cell receptor beta chains listed next were all sequenced from one sample in a study of blood T cell repertoires in COVID-19. Assay used: immunoSEQ multiplex PCR; TCRdb lists only in-frame clones, some missing. Of roughly 300,000 clones listed, approximately 85% are singletons. Sequencing used peripheral blood. The receptor set was obtained from a human donor in a cohort sampled during active COVID-19.

The chain employs TRBV24-1 and TRBJ2-1; no clear D. Trimming took off 4 bases at V and 7 bases at J, with 4 bases between the two ends. Germline values: CDR1 KGHDR, CDR2 SFDVKD. CDR3 length: 11 amino acids. The DNA for the CDR3 is TGTGCCACCAGTGACGGGAATGAGCAGTTCTTC. Protein sequence: CATSDGNEQFF.

The chain has TRBV19 and TRBJ2-3; maybe TRBD2 (5 bases). Germline assignment: CDR1 LNHDA and CDR2 SQIVND (reference sequence). The V end was cut by 7 bases, the J end by 4 bases, with 9 bases between. The CDR3 is 12 amino acids. As DNA, the CDR3 is TGTGCCAGTACCACGGAGGCAGATACGCAGTATTTT. Amino acids: CASTTEADTQYF.